This TCR beta chain comes out of a study of T cells after yellow fever vaccination. CDR1 MNHNY and CDR2 SVGAGI come from the germline V gene (reference sequence). The CDR3 consists of 17 residues. V lost 0 bases to trimming and J lost 1 base; unmatched junction nucleotides: 2. Template switching by 5'RACE produced TCR cDNA, adding a universal primer site and UMIs. TCRdb called the 5' RACE reads again in MiXCR, with one record for every CDR3 protein. Of 250,000 to 300,000 distinct CDR3 sequences listed, roughly 5% were seen once; the top ten hold roughly 3.5%. This clonotype was counted only a few times.

This chain joins TRBV6-6 and TRBJ2-1; 11 positions match TRBD2. The specimen was CD4+ T cells sorted from PBMCs, collected on the day of the yellow fever booster vaccination. The source is a man between 18 and 29 years old who received the YFV17D yellow fever vaccine. This CDR3 is CASSYSGLAVSYNEQFF. The CDR3 region has the DNA TGTGCCAGCAGTTACTCGGGACTAGCGGTATCCTACAATGAGCAGTTCTTC.